This TCR beta chain was recorded in a study of CD8 T cells in ankylosing spondylitis. Trimming cost V 5 bases and J 2 bases, with 3 bases left between them. Germline V gene sequence: CDR1 MGHDK, CDR2 SYGVNS. The CDR3 spans 12 residues. MiXCR was run by TCRdb on the 5' RACE reads, yielding one entry per CDR3 protein. This table has about 300,000 distinct CDR3 sequences, less than 25% appearing once. The sample was blood, either unsorted or a sorted T cell fraction (not recorded which). The source is a female donor with ankylosing spondylitis or in good health (not recorded which). This chain joins TRBV25-1 and TRBJ1-4; the D is unclear. For the CDR3, the DNA is TGTGCCAGCAGTTTCACTAATGAAAAACTGTTTTTT. This gives the protein CASSFTNEKLFF.